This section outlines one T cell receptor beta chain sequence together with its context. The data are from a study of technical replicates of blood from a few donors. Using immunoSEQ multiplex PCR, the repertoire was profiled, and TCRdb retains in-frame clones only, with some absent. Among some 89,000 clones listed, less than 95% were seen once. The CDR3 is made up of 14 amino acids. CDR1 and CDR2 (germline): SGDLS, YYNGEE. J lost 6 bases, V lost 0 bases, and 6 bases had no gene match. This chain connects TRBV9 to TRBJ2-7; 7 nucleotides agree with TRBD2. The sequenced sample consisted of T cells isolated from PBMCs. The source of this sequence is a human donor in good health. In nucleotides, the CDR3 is TGTGCCAGCAGCGTAGTCGGCGGGGGAGGCGAGCAGTACTTC. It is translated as CASSVVGGGGEQYF.